A single sample gave rise to the 18 T cell receptor beta chains below, sequenced in a study of blood T cells in healthy people across ages. For the second PCR, which ran for roughly 6 to 12 cycles, a sample-barcoded 5' primer and a J-beta primer mix were used. TCRdb ran MiXCR on the 5' RACE reads and lists one entry per CDR3 protein. The sample lists over 600,000 distinct CDR3 sequences, less than 45% seen once, with approximately 29% in the top ten. Sequenced sample: blood. The receptors were gathered from a man older than 75 in good health.

This clonotype was seen a single time. This chain joins TRBV3-1 and TRBJ2-5; 7 bases line up with TRBD2. Germline CDR1 is LGHDT and CDR2 is YNNKEL (reference sequence). CDR3 length: 15 amino acids. Losses at the gene ends were 1 base for V and 1 base for J; bases not matched to a gene: 3. DNA for the CDR3: TGTGCCAGCAGCCAAGGGCGGACTAGCCAAGAGACCCAGTACTTC. This sequence encodes CASSQGRTSQETQYF.

To note about this clonotype: Compared with germline, one end of the junction differs, possibly owing to a read error. This chain connects TRBV12-3 or TRBV12-4 to TRBJ2-3, with D unclear. The CDR3 runs 17 residues. The CDR3 protein is CAGSLESGVSSTDTQYF. The CDR3 region has the DNA TGTGCCGGCAGTTTAGAGTCCGGTGTATCTAGCACAGATACGCAGTATTTT.

The chain has TRBV28 and TRBJ2-5; 8 nucleotides line up with TRBD2. J was trimmed by 4 bases and V by 5 bases; bases with no gene match: 9. The CDR3 covers 15 residues. The germline V gene encodes CDR1 MDHEN and CDR2 SYDVKM. The chain's CDR3 is CASSLWGAGGETQYF. DNA of the CDR3: TGTGCCAGCAGTCTTTGGGGCGCGGGAGGAGAGACCCAGTACTTC.

V gene TRBV7-9 combines with J gene TRBJ2-7; TRBD1 is a possible D gene (7 bases). Trimming removed 5 bases from V and 3 bases from J, with 17 bases in between. In germline, CDR1 is SEHNR, CDR2 FQNEAQ (reference sequence). There are 15 residues in the CDR3. In DNA form, the CDR3 reads TGTGCCAGCAGCACCCGACAGGGAGGACACTACGAGCAGTACTTC. It is translated as CASSTRQGGHYEQYF.

The rearrangement uses TRBV21-1 and TRBJ2-7; the table's D call, TRBD1, has no DNA check behind it. TRBV21-1 is an annotated pseudogene. The CDR3 has 14 residues. CDR3: CASSKAVGRGEQYF. The CDR3 DNA follows: TGTGCCAGCAGCAAAGCGGTGGGAAGGGGCGAGCAGTACTTC.

This chain uses TRBV2 with TRBJ2-5; no firm D call. The germline CDR1 and CDR2 sequences are SNHLY and FYNNEI. The germline V and J ends were trimmed by 4 bases and 5 bases, with 14 bases remaining between them. The CDR3 is 14 amino acids. The CDR3 DNA follows: TGTGCCAGCAGTGTTCCCCAAGGGTTGGAGACCCAGTACTTC. This encodes CASSVPQGLETQYF. The complete variable domain, with remaining parts taken from reference TRBV2 and TRBJ2-5, reads EPEVTQTPSHQVTQMGQEVILRCVPISNHLYFYWYRQILGQKVEFLVSFYNNEISEKSEIFDDQFSVERPDGSNFTLKIRSTKLEDSAMYFCASSVPQGLETQYFGPGTRLLVL.

The count of this clonotype is one. Since a much larger clone is just one base distant, this may be a read error. The chain uses TRBV7-2 and TRBJ2-6; TRBD2 matches at 9 bases. Germline V gene data show CDR1 as SGHTA and CDR2 as FQGNSA. This CDR3 has 18 residues. The CDR3 DNA is TGTGCCAGCAGCTTCGGATCGAGCGGGGGGTCTGGGACCAACGTCCTGACTTTC. Its translation: CASSFGSSGGSGTNVLTF.

The chain has TRBV27 and TRBJ2-7; 8 nucleotides align to TRBD1. The J segment lost 2 bases and the V segment lost 2 bases, leaving 2 bases of the junction unmatched. From germline, CDR1 is MNHEY and CDR2 SMNVEV (reference sequence). The CDR3 loop spans 14 amino acids. This CDR3 is CASSLQGAPYEQYF. The CDR3 coding sequence is TGTGCCAGCAGTTTACAGGGGGCACCCTACGAGCAGTACTTC.

This sequence joins TRBV11-3 and TRBJ2-3; 7 bases are shared with TRBD1. The CDR3 is made up of 14 amino acids. Germline lookup yields CDR1 SGHNT and CDR2 YENEEA. Unmatched junction bases numbered 3, after V lost 3 bases and J lost 3 bases. The CDR3 DNA sequence: TGTGCCAGCAGCTTCCGGGACAGTACAGATACGCAGTATTTT. It codes for CASSFRDSTDTQYF.

This sequence joins TRBV11-2 and TRBJ2-3, with 10 bases aligning to TRBD2. V trimming: 1 base; J trimming: 0 bases; junction bases outside the gene matches: 22. Germline V gene data show CDR1 as SGHAT and CDR2 as FQNNGV. The CDR3 covers 23 residues. This CDR3 is CASSLVRRGSWTSGKASTDTQYF. Here the CDR3 DNA reads TGTGCCAGCAGCTTAGTCAGGCGGGGTAGTTGGACTAGCGGAAAGGCTAGCACAGATACGCAGTATTTT.

The V and J genes are TRBV7-2 and TRBJ2-6, with D tentatively TRBD1 (6 bases). Germline values: CDR1 SGHTA, CDR2 FQGNSA. The CDR3 is 18 amino acids. V was trimmed by 3 bases and J by 1 base, leaving 16 bases between them. CDR3 protein: CASSLRMGARSGANVLTF. The CDR3 coding sequence is TGTGCCAGCAGCTTGAGAATGGGGGCGCGTTCTGGGGCCAACGTCCTGACTTTC.

This chain links TRBV5-6 with TRBJ1-5; D gene ambiguous. V lost 4 bases to trimming and J lost 4 bases, with 9 bases between them. Per germline, CDR1 SGHDT and CDR2 YYEEEE. The CDR3 spans 13 residues. This chain's CDR3 is CASSRTANQPQHF. The CDR3, as DNA: TGTGCCAGCAGCAGAACAGCTAATCAGCCCCAGCATTTT.

In regard to this clonotype: One junction end does not reproduce the germline sequence, and a read error may be involved. This rearrangement joins TRBV7-2 to TRBJ2-5; 8 positions match TRBD2. From germline, CDR1 is SGHTA and CDR2 FQGNSA. The CDR3 is made up of 13 amino acids. Here the CDR3 DNA reads TGTGCCAGCAGCTCCGGGACTAGGGAGACCCGGTACTTC. Translated, it gives CASSSGTRETRYF.

This sequence joins TRBV10-3 and TRBJ1-6; D is ambiguous. Germline V gene lookup returns CDR1 ENHRY and CDR2 SYGVKD. V shed 11 bases and J shed 5 bases, with 13 bases lying between them. The CDR3 totals 13 residues. The CDR3, as DNA: TGTGCCGTAAAGCCGGATGATAATTCACCCCTCCACTTT. This codes for CAVKPDDNSPLHF.

The CDR3 DNA follows: TGTGCCAGCAGCCCGACCGGACAGGGTGGATGGGAGCAGTACTTC. Residues: CASSPTGQGGWEQYF. The J gene is TRBJ2-7, the V gene TRBV12-3 or TRBV12-4; TRBD1 matches 8 bases. V lost 6 bases and J lost 7; bases outside the gene matches: 14. The CDR3 length is 15 residues.

The CDR3 region is CASSYGSMNTEAFF. CDR3 DNA sequence: TGTGCCAGCAGTTACGGGAGCATGAACACTGAAGCTTTCTTT. This chain links TRBV6-2 or TRBV6-3 with TRBJ1-1; D gene unclear. The CDR3 runs to 14 residues. V was trimmed by 2 bases and J by 0 bases, leaving 7 bases between them. Germline V gene sequence: CDR1 MNHEY, CDR2 SVGEGT.

This clonotype was counted ten times or more. The chain links TRBV6-5 to TRBJ2-7; the D call may be TRBD1 or TRBD2 (5 bases each). The CDR3 loop spans 14 amino acids. CDR1 is MNHEY, CDR2 SVGAGI, per germline. The V end lost 4 bases, the J end lost 3 bases, and 13 bases lay between the germline ends. The CDR3 coding sequence is TGTGCCAGCAGTTCCTGGGGGAACAACTACGAGCAGTACTTC. This encodes CASSSWGNNYEQYF.

J is TRBJ1-5 and V is TRBV6-2 or TRBV6-3; D remains unclear. V was cut by 0 bases and J by 5 bases, with 5 bases left in between. The germline V gene encodes CDR1 MNHEY and CDR2 SVGEGT. This CDR3 is 13 amino acids long. For the CDR3, the DNA is TGTGCCAGCAGTTACTCGCCAGATCAGCCCCAGCATTTT. Amino acids: CASSYSPDQPQHF.